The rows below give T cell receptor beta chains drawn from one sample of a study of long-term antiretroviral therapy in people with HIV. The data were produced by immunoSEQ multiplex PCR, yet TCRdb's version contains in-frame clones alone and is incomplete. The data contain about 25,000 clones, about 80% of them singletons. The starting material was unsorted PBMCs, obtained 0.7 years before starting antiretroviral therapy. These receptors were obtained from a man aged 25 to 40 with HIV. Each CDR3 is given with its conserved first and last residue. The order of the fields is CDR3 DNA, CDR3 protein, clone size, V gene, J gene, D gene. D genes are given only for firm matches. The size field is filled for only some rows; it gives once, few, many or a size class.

TGCGCCACCAAACCGGGGGCCGGGGAGCTGTTTTTT	CATKPGAGELFF	-	TRBV10-2	TRBJ2-2	-
TGTGCCAGCAGCCCAGATTCCGACCCCTATGGCTACACCTTC	CASSPDSDPYGYTF	once	TRBV27	TRBJ1-2	-
TGTGCCAGCAGCTCATCCTTCGGGCACAATGAGCAGTTCTTC	CASSSSFGHNEQFF	-	TRBV7-2	TRBJ2-1	-
TGTGCCAGCAGTCCACGACAGGGGGTCCAGACCCAGTACTTC	CASSPRQGVQTQYF	-	TRBV2	TRBJ2-5	TRBD1
TGTGCCAGCAGTTTGGGCACTAATGAAAAACTGTTTTTT	CASSLGTNEKLFF	few	TRBV6-1	TRBJ1-4	-
TGTGCCAGCAGGGACAGGGGGGCGAGCTCGATCACCGGGGAGCTGTTTTTT	CASRDRGASSITGELFF	-	TRBV19	TRBJ2-2	TRBD1
TGTGCCAGCAGCTTCCCATCGGGACCAATAATCGAGCTGTTTTTT	CASSFPSGPIIELFF	-	TRBV11-2	TRBJ2-2	-
TGTGCCAGCGGGACAAGGCCCACACCCGGGGAGCTGTTTTTT	CASGTRPTPGELFF	-	TRBV27	TRBJ2-2	-
TGTGCCAGCAGTTTACTAAGAATTGCGCAGTATTTT	CASSLLRIAQYF	-	TRBV28	TRBJ2-3	-
TGTGCCAGCAGCTCTGGGGGTCCCAGCTCCTACAATGAGCAGTTCTTC	CASSSGGPSSYNEQFF	-	TRBV7-3	TRBJ2-1	-
TGTGCCAGCAGAGAGGGGTTGGGCAATCAGCCCCAGCATTTT	CASREGLGNQPQHF	-	TRBV28	TRBJ1-5	-
TGTGCCATCAGGTCCCCAGGGGAGGAACTGTTTTTT	CAIRSPGEELFF	-	TRBV10-3	TRBJ1-4	-
TGTGCCAGCAAGCCATTAGGGACTAGCAGGTACGAGCAGTACTTC	CASKPLGTSRYEQYF	-	TRBV28	TRBJ2-7	TRBD2
TGTGCCTGGGACTTACAGGGGGTGCCTTACGAGCAGTACTTC	CAWDLQGVPYEQYF	-	TRBV30	TRBJ2-7	TRBD1
TGCGCCAGCAGCGGGACAGGGAGGGGTCAGCCCCAGCATTTT	CASSGTGRGQPQHF	-	TRBV10-2	TRBJ1-5	TRBD1
TGTGCCAGCAGTCTCCCGGGACAGGGGGCTCCCTATGGCTACACCTTC	CASSLPGQGAPYGYTF	-	TRBV6-6	TRBJ1-2	TRBD1
TGTGCCAGCAGCTTAGAGGGACAGGGGGCGCTCACCGGGGAGCTGTTTTTT	CASSLEGQGALTGELFF	-	TRBV7-2	TRBJ2-2	TRBD1
TGTGCCAGCAGCACAACAGGGTGGGGAAGTGAAAAACTGTTTTTT	CASSTTGWGSEKLFF	-	TRBV27	TRBJ1-4	-
TGCGCCAGCAGCTTGGCCGGGGATGGTATCAGCCCCCAGCATTTT	CASSLAGDGISPQHF	-	TRBV5-1	TRBJ1-5	-
TGTGCCAGTAGCAAGACTAGCGGGGGAACCTACGAGCAGTACTTC	CASSKTSGGTYEQYF	-	TRBV19	TRBJ2-7	TRBD2
TGTGCCAGTAGCAAAGGCGGGACAGCCTACACCGGGGAGCTGTTTTTT	CASSKGGTAYTGELFF	-	TRBV19	TRBJ2-2	-
TGTGCCAGTACCCGACAGGGATGGGGCAATGAGCAGTTCTTC	CASTRQGWGNEQFF	-	TRBV19	TRBJ2-1	TRBD1
TGCAGCGTTGTCAGGGCGGGTGGCTACACCTTC	CSVVRAGGYTF	-	TRBV29-1	TRBJ1-2	-
TGTGCCAGCAGCTCACAGGGGGAAGCGTCCTACAATGAGCAGTTCTTC	CASSSQGEASYNEQFF	large	TRBV7-9	TRBJ2-1	TRBD1
TGTGCCACCAGCAAACAGGGGCCGAACACTGAAGCTTTCTTT	CATSKQGPNTEAFF	-	TRBV15	TRBJ1-1	TRBD1
TGCGCCAGCAGCTTAATATCGCAAGAGACCCAGTACTTC	CASSLISQETQYF	-	TRBV5-1	TRBJ2-5	-
TGTGCCAGCAGCGTATTTGGAGCCAGCACAGATACGCAGTATTTT	CASSVFGASTDTQYF	-	TRBV9	TRBJ2-3	-
TGTGCTAGCAGCCAGGGGACAGGGTTTGGAAACACCATATATTTT	CASSQGTGFGNTIYF	-	TRBV7-7	TRBJ1-3	TRBD1
TGTGCCAGCAGTTATCCAGGACAGGGCAATGAGCAGTTCTTC	CASSYPGQGNEQFF	-	TRBV6-5	TRBJ2-1	TRBD1
TGTGCCAGCAGTTTAGGGCCTGGCCTAGCGGGGGAAACAGATACGCAGTATTTT	CASSLGPGLAGETDTQYF	-	TRBV27	TRBJ2-3	TRBD2
TGTGCCAGCAGTTTCCAAGAGACCCAGTACTTC	CASSFQETQYF	-	TRBV27	TRBJ2-5	-
TGCGCCAGCAGCCTAGGCGGGGGGGAATACAATGAGCAGTTCTTC	CASSLGGGEYNEQFF	few	TRBV4-1	TRBJ2-1	TRBD2
TGTGCCAGCAGCTTAACTGGCGGGCATCACACAGATACGCAGTATTTT	CASSLTGGHHTDTQYF	-	TRBV7-3	TRBJ2-3	-
TGTGCCAGCAGTTACTCCGGGGCCCAAGGTGGCAATTCACCCCTCCACTTT	CASSYSGAQGGNSPLHF	-	TRBV28	TRBJ1-6	-
TGTGCCAGCAGTTTAGTGGCTAGCCCGCATAGAGAGCAGTACTTC	CASSLVASPHREQYF	-	TRBV27	TRBJ2-7	-
TGTGCCAGCAGTTTAGGGTGGCTAGCGGACTACAAAGGTCAGTTCTTC	CASSLGWLADYKGQFF	-	TRBV27	TRBJ2-1	TRBD2
TGTGCCAGCAGCCAAGAAGCACAGGGAGAGGGATACGAGCAGTACTTC	CASSQEAQGEGYEQYF	-	TRBV4-2	TRBJ2-7	-
TGTGCCACCAGCAGGGGTATGGAGGGAAACACCATATATTTT	CATSRGMEGNTIYF	once	TRBV15	TRBJ1-3	-
TGTGCCAGCAGCCCACATCCCGGGGAGCTGTTTTTT	CASSPHPGELFF	-	TRBV6-6	TRBJ2-2	-
TGTGCCAGCAGCTTAGATCTCGGGCTACCCGCGGGAGGATCCTACGAGCAGTACTTC	CASSLDLGLPAGGSYEQYF	-	TRBV11-2	TRBJ2-7	TRBD2
TGTGCCTGGAGTGGGGACTACACAGATACGCAGTATTTT	CAWSGDYTDTQYF	-	TRBV30	TRBJ2-3	TRBD2